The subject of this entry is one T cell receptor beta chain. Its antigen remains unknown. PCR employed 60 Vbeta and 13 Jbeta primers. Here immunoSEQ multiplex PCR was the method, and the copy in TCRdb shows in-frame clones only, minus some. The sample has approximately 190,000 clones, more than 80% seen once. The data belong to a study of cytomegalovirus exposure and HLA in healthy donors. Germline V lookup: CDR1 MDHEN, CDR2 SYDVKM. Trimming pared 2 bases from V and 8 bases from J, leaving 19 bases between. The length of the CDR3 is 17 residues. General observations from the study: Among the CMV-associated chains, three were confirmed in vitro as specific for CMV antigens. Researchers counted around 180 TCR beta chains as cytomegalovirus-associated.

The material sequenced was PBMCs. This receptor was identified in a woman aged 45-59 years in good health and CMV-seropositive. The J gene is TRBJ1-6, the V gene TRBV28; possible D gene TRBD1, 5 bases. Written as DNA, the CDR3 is TGTGCCAGCAGTTTACCGCCGCAGGGTTTGGCTGATTCACCCCTCCACTTT. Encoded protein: CASSLPPQGLADSPLHF.